The rows below give T cell receptor beta chains drawn from one sample of a study of T cells after posttransplantation cyclophosphamide. The data were produced by immunoSEQ multiplex PCR, yet TCRdb's version contains in-frame clones alone and is incomplete. The sample lists tens of thousands of clones, more than 70% occurring once. The sequenced sample was PBMCs. The receptors originated from a young man with a blood cancer, CMV-positive, and with a related stem cell donor. The CDR3 runs from the conserved cysteine through the conserved F or W.

J	length	V	CDR3
TRBJ1-1	18	TRBV7-2	CASSLRSGTGRLNTEAFF
TRBJ1-5	13	TRBV7-9	CASSSQGAQPQHF
TRBJ1-2	14	TRBV5-1	CASSRDNGDYGYTF
TRBJ2-3	16	TRBV7-9	CASSPGLVRGLGTQYF
TRBJ1-1	10	TRBV29-1	CSVEREKAFF
TRBJ1-1	12	TRBV27	CASSLNGAEAFF
TRBJ1-5	14	TRBV7-2	CASSLPGVGQPQHF
TRBJ2-7	14	TRBV28	CASSFLTQGMGQYF
TRBJ1-5	14	TRBV6-6	CASSRTVSNQPQHF
TRBJ1-5	14	TRBV28	CASSRGTGQSAQHF
TRBJ1-1	16	TRBV19	CASSVRGQGTNTEAFF
TRBJ2-5	14	TRBV5-6	CASRPGTSGETQYF
TRBJ2-5	13	TRBV11-2	CASSPGQGETQYF
TRBJ1-4	14	TRBV11-2	CASSSTGINEKLFF
TRBJ1-5	18	TRBV7-2	CASSSPGTDTNSNQPQHF
TRBJ2-1	15	TRBV27	CASSQKESSYNEQFF
TRBJ2-7	11	TRBV11-3	CASSSYSRQYF
TRBJ2-1	18	TRBV4-1	CASSQDPSSGPLGNEQFF
TRBJ2-3	20	TRBV9	CASSVERLWHQGAGTDTQYF
TRBJ2-7	15	TRBV29-1	CSVALRQGAAYEQYF
TRBJ2-3	15	TRBV6-5	CASSYSGSSTDTQYF
TRBJ2-7	12	TRBV10-1	CSEGQRSYEQYF
TRBJ2-7	14	TRBV5-1	CASSSGTSGGEQYF
TRBJ1-4	14	TRBV5-4	CASSLRGFEEKLFF
TRBJ2-1	16	TRBV27	CASSLGRILEGHEQFF
TRBJ1-2	13	TRBV5-1	CASSFTRDNGYTF
TRBJ2-1	16	TRBV25-1	CASSGLSGRRYNEQFF
TRBJ1-1	13	TRBV27	CASRQGVNTEAFF